The next 21 T cell receptor beta chains were all read from a single sample in a study of identical twins (dated by TCRdb to the mid-2010s). The library was prepared using 5' RACE. Instrument on record: Illumina HiSeq 2000. The public reads were run again by TCRdb, first through fastp at Q25 and then through MiXCR, and only productive beta chains were kept. Identical CDR3 proteins give one entry, which carries the most common genes and DNA. This sample has approximately 630,000 distinct CDR3 sequences in its table, and 7.1% of those were observed once. The ten largest clones add up to roughly 1.6% of the sample. These data were also filed under a second study, of yellow fever vaccine responses in identical twins.

The source material was PBMCs. These receptor sequences come from a woman aged 18-30 years in good health.

The chain joins TRBV5-5 to TRBJ2-7, with D uncertain. Germline V gene sequence: CDR1 SGHKS, CDR2 YYEKEE (reference sequence). The CDR3 has 13 residues. The V end was cut by 3 bases, the J end by 2 bases, with 9 bases between. In DNA form, the CDR3 reads TGTGCCAGCAGCTCACTGATGACCTACGAGCAGTACTTC. Translating gives CASSSLMTYEQYF.

This clonotype was seen ten or more times. V and J are TRBV29-1 and TRBJ1-1; 11 nucleotides align to TRBD1. CDR1 is SQVTM and CDR2 is ANQGSEA in the germline V gene. The CDR3 extends over 16 amino acids. Trimming at V came to 3 bases and at J to 6 bases, leaving 12 bases not matched to a gene. As DNA, the CDR3 is TGCAGCGTTGAGGACAGGGGGCGACTTCTCGTGGCTGAAGCTTTCTTT. Its translation is CSVEDRGRLLVAEAFF.

This clonotype appeared many times. The chain uses TRBV9 and TRBJ2-3; TRBD2 matches at 7 bases. Trimming removed 2 bases from V and 1 base from J; junction bases left unmatched: 4. Germline CDR1 and CDR2: SGDLS and YYNGEE. The CDR3 is 15 amino acids. This CDR3 is CASSVGLVGTDTQYF. The DNA of the CDR3 is TGTGCCAGCAGCGTCGGACTAGTAGGCACAGATACGCAGTATTTT.

This clonotype was found a few times. The chain joins TRBV11-2 to TRBJ2-1; TRBD2 agrees at 7 bases. J gave up 5 bases and V 1 base, and 20 bases lay outside the gene matches. Germline lookup yields CDR1 SGHAT and CDR2 FQNNGV. The CDR3 has 20 residues. Here the CDR3 reads CASSLVFATSATLTNNEQFF. The CDR3 nucleotides are TGTGCCAGCAGCTTAGTTTTCGCCACTAGCGCGACCCTGACCAACAATGAGCAGTTCTTC.

This clonotype was found a few times. The rearrangement uses TRBV14 and TRBJ2-7; a possible D gene is TRBD1 (6 bases). The V gene's germline CDR1 is SGHDN and CDR2 FVKESK. The CDR3 has 15 residues. The ends were cut back, 1 base at V and 2 bases at J, with 12 bases in the middle. The CDR3 spells CASSQGFRGPYEQYF. The CDR3 DNA sequence: TGTGCCAGCAGCCAAGGTTTCAGGGGCCCCTACGAGCAGTACTTC.

In this sample, this clonotype turned up many times. The gene calls are TRBV28 and TRBJ1-2; weak D call: TRBD1 (5 bases). This CDR3 is built from 14 residues. The germline CDR1 and CDR2 sequences are MDHEN and SYDVKM. Trimming stripped 2 bases from V and 5 bases from J, with 12 bases between. Here the CDR3 reads CASSLNRLGYGYTF. The DNA for the CDR3 is TGTGCCAGCAGTTTAAACAGGCTAGGTTATGGCTACACCTTC.

This clonotype has a count of ten or more. The V call is TRBV7-9, the J call TRBJ2-1; TRBD2 aligns across 8 bases. The CDR3 loop spans 17 amino acids. V gave up 0 bases and J gave up 4 bases; unmatched junction bases: 8. The germline V gene has CDR1 SEHNR and CDR2 FQNEAQ (reference sequence). The CDR3 reads CASSLAPAGVVYNEQFF. The DNA for the CDR3 is TGTGCCAGCAGCTTAGCCCCAGCGGGGGTTGTGTACAATGAGCAGTTCTTC.

This chain uses TRBV29-1 with TRBJ2-1; 10 bases align to TRBD1. Germline CDR1 is SQVTM and CDR2 is ANQGSEA. The CDR3 consists of 14 residues. V trimming: 6 bases; J trimming: 3 bases; junction bases outside the gene matches: 5. The DNA of the CDR3 is TGCAGCGTACGACAGGGGGCAGGCTACAATGAGCAGTTCTTC. The encoded protein is CSVRQGAGYNEQFF.

There are many counts of this clonotype. The rearrangement uses TRBV25-1 and TRBJ2-3; 11 bases align to TRBD2. This CDR3 contains 14 residues. CDR1 is MGHDK, CDR2 SYGVNS, per germline. The V segment lost 9 bases and the J segment 4 bases; nucleotides outside the gene matches: 6. CDR3: CASSGRVPADTQYF. The CDR3 nucleotides are TGTGCCAGTAGCGGGAGGGTGCCCGCAGATACGCAGTATTTT. The full variable domain, rest sourced from reference TRBV25-1 and TRBJ2-3, is EADIYQTPRYLVIGTGKKITLECSQTMGHDKMYWYQQDPGMELHLIHYSYGVNSTEKGDLSSESTVSRIRTEHFPLTLESARPSHTSQYLCASSGRVPADTQYFGPGTRLTVL.

About this clonotype: Germline and junction disagree at one end, which may indicate a read error. J is TRBJ2-3 and V is TRBV3-1; 9 nucleotides line up with TRBD2. The CDR3 runs 19 residues. Germline V lookup: CDR1 LGHDT, CDR2 YNNKEL (reference sequence). The CDR3 loop is CASCQHSPREGISTDTQYF. In nucleotides, the CDR3 is TGTGCCAGCTGCCAGCATAGTCCGCGGGAGGGAATATCCACAGATACGCAGTATTTT.

In its sample, this clonotype was seen a few times. The chain couples TRBV20-1 to TRBJ2-3; 10 bases fit TRBD2. Per germline, CDR1 DFQATT and CDR2 SNEGSKA (reference sequence). This CDR3 spans 16 amino acids. V lost 6 bases to trimming and J lost 7 bases; unmatched junction nucleotides: 16. The CDR3 region has the DNA TGCAGTGCAGTCTGGGGAGCGGGAGGGCCTGGGTATACGCAGTATTTT. Translated: CSAVWGAGGPGYTQYF.

In its sample, this clonotype was seen many times. The rearrangement uses TRBV5-1 and TRBJ2-5; D unresolved. There are 14 residues in the CDR3. V was clipped by 5 bases and J by 1 base, with 12 bases between them. Per the germline V gene, CDR1 is SGHRS and CDR2 is YFSETQ. The DNA for the CDR3 is TGCGCCAGCAGGGTCGGCGGCCTCCAAGAGACCCAGTACTTC. It translates to CASRVGGLQETQYF.

This clonotype was picked up many times. J is TRBJ2-2 and V is TRBV28; 8 positions match TRBD2. From germline, CDR1 is MDHEN and CDR2 SYDVKM. The CDR3 runs to 13 residues. Germline trimming cut 8 bases from V and 5 bases from J; bases unmatched to any gene: 4. Here the CDR3 DNA reads TGTGCCAGCGGACTAGCAGGGACCGGGGAGCTGTTTTTT. It yields the protein CASGLAGTGELFF.

At least ten counts were recorded for this clonotype. The chain has TRBV5-5 and TRBJ2-7; tentatively, D is TRBD1 or TRBD2 (6 bases each). There are 13 residues in the CDR3. From germline, CDR1 is SGHKS and CDR2 YYEKEE (reference sequence). Trimming shortened V by 5 bases and J by 5 bases, and 14 bases separated the two germline ends. The CDR3: CASRSYREDEQYV. The CDR3 nucleotides read TGTGCCAGCAGGTCGTACAGGGAGGACGAGCAGTACGTC.

This clonotype was counted between two and nine times. CDR3 sequence (DNA): TGTGCCAGCAGCTTTTTTGGGGCGGACACTGAAGCTTTCTTT. It is translated as CASSFFGADTEAFF. The genes are TRBV11-2 and TRBJ1-1; tentatively, D is TRBD1 (5 bases). Germline V gives CDR1 SGHAT, CDR2 FQNNGV. The CDR3 has 14 amino acids. V lost 3 bases and J lost 3, with 11 bases in between.

This clonotype appeared many times. The chain has TRBV3-1 and TRBJ2-5; D is possibly TRBD2 (5 bases). V gave up 2 bases and J gave up 4 bases, with 14 bases separating them. Germline V lookup: CDR1 LGHDT, CDR2 YNNKEL (reference sequence). The CDR3 consists of 15 residues. The CDR3, as DNA: TGTGCCAGCAGCCAAAAGGAGGTAGCGAGAGAGACCCAGTACTTC. It specifies CASSQKEVARETQYF.

This clonotype was seen a few times. This chain links TRBV7-9 with TRBJ2-1, with 9 positions matching TRBD1. CDR3 length: 14 amino acids. Germline values: CDR1 SEHNR, CDR2 FQNEAQ (reference sequence). The ends lost 3 bases at V and 8 bases at J; junction bases unmatched: 5. CDR3 protein: CASSLGTGSYEQFF. The CDR3 DNA sequence: TGTGCCAGCAGCTTGGGGACAGGGAGTTATGAGCAGTTCTTC.

This clonotype was found many times. The chain couples TRBV12-3 or TRBV12-4 to TRBJ2-5; D not certain. The CDR3 loop spans 11 amino acids. The V and J ends lost 7 bases and 5 bases respectively, with 8 bases between them. The CDR3 DNA sequence: TGTGCCAGCAAACGCACCGAGACCCAGTACTTC. Translation: CASKRTETQYF.

This chain links TRBV6-5 with TRBJ1-3; no firm D call. Germline loops: CDR1 MNHEY, CDR2 SVGAGI. The CDR3 sequence is 15 residues long. The germline V and J ends were trimmed by 0 bases and 0 bases, with 6 bases remaining between them. The CDR3 nucleotides are TGTGCCAGCAGTTACTCGAGTATCTCTGGAAACACCATATATTTT. It encodes CASSYSSISGNTIYF.

V is TRBV5-1 and J is TRBJ2-3, with 11 nucleotides matching TRBD2. Germline CDR1 and CDR2: SGHRS and YFSETQ. Trimming removed 4 bases from V and 8 bases from J; junction bases left unmatched: 15. The length of the CDR3 is 17 residues. The CDR3 DNA sequence: TGCGCCAGCAGCATTACCCCCTTTAGCGGGGGGGCTGGTACGCAGTATTTT. Translating gives CASSITPFSGGAGTQYF.

The chain couples TRBV28 to TRBJ2-7, with D hard to call. The V and J ends lost 6 bases and 1 base respectively, with 13 bases between them. From germline, CDR1 is MDHEN and CDR2 SYDVKM. This CDR3 is 14 amino acids long. This CDR3 reads CASRARWSSYEQYV. CDR3 nucleotides: TGTGCCAGCAGAGCCCGGTGGTCGTCCTACGAGCAGTACGTC.